Listed below are T cell receptor beta chains from one sample, sequenced in a study of cytomegalovirus exposure and HLA in healthy donors. Measured with immunoSEQ multiplex PCR; TCRdb has only the in-frame clones, and not every one. This sample has roughly 160,000 clones, with around 68% found just once. The sample taken for sequencing was PBMCs. The receptors here all came from a girl aged 5 to 17 in good health and CMV-seronegative. CDR3s include the opening cysteine and the closing phenylalanine or tryptophan. Each record gives: clone size, J gene, V gene, CDR3 protein. A row's size may be missing; if present it is once, few, many or a size class.

clone size: NA; J gene: TRBJ1-1; V gene: TRBV19; CDR3 protein: CASSIGRGSEAFF
clone size: NA; J gene: TRBJ1-5; V gene: TRBV2; CDR3 protein: CASREGQEGNQPQHF
clone size: NA; J gene: TRBJ2-7; V gene: TRBV4-2; CDR3 protein: CASSQESGGASEQYF
clone size: NA; J gene: TRBJ1-6; V gene: TRBV5-5; CDR3 protein: CASSWGQASWGSYNSPLHF
clone size: once; J gene: TRBJ2-6; V gene: TRBV10-2; CDR3 protein: CASSFFVGGGGSGANVLTF
clone size: few; J gene: TRBJ1-6; V gene: TRBV6-1; CDR3 protein: CASSAPHRGRNSPLHF
clone size: NA; J gene: TRBJ2-2; V gene: TRBV5-1; CDR3 protein: CASSDGLVIAGELFF
clone size: NA; J gene: TRBJ2-1; V gene: TRBV7-6; CDR3 protein: CASSHAGNEQFF
clone size: few; J gene: TRBJ1-1; V gene: TRBV6-6; CDR3 protein: CASSKNRGPTEAFF
clone size: once; J gene: TRBJ2-5; V gene: TRBV6-5; CDR3 protein: CASSKGQGFETQYF
clone size: NA; J gene: TRBJ1-4; V gene: TRBV19; CDR3 protein: CASSEKGQGTEKLFF
clone size: NA; J gene: TRBJ1-1; V gene: TRBV18; CDR3 protein: CASSHDRNTEAFF
clone size: NA; J gene: TRBJ1-4; V gene: TRBV2; CDR3 protein: CASSERGSVKLFF
clone size: NA; J gene: TRBJ2-7; V gene: TRBV15; CDR3 protein: CATSRVRYRESYEQYF
clone size: NA; J gene: TRBJ2-7; V gene: TRBV7-6; CDR3 protein: CASSLGEGLASEQYF
clone size: NA; J gene: TRBJ1-5; V gene: TRBV19; CDR3 protein: CASSIDRGQQPQHF
clone size: NA; J gene: TRBJ2-7; V gene: TRBV28; CDR3 protein: CASIAPAGGMSYEQYF
clone size: few; J gene: TRBJ1-2; V gene: TRBV5-1; CDR3 protein: CASSLGGGDHGYTF
clone size: few; J gene: TRBJ1-5; V gene: TRBV5-6; CDR3 protein: CASSQKTVRNQPQHF
clone size: NA; J gene: TRBJ1-1; V gene: TRBV19; CDR3 protein: CASSFRTAEAFF
clone size: once; J gene: TRBJ1-3; V gene: TRBV5-1; CDR3 protein: CASSRPEGSGNTIYF
clone size: NA; J gene: TRBJ1-5; V gene: TRBV15; CDR3 protein: CATSRAGDQPQHF
clone size: NA; J gene: TRBJ2-5; V gene: TRBV11-1; CDR3 protein: CASSSGGTQETQYF
clone size: few; J gene: TRBJ2-6; V gene: TRBV6-1; CDR3 protein: CASSELQEHSGANVLTF
clone size: NA; J gene: TRBJ1-1; V gene: TRBV2; CDR3 protein: CASSGQMNTEAFF